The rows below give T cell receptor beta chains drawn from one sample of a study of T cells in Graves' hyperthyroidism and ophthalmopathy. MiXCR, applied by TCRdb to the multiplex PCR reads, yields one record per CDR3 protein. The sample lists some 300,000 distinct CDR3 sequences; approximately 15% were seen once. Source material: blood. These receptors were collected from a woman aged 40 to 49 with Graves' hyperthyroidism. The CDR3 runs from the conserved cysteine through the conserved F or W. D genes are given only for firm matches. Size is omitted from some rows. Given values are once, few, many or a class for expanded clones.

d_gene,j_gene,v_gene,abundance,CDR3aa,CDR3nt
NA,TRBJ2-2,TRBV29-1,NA,CSVELGQTNTGELFF,TGCAGCGTTGAACTCGGGCAGACCAACACCGGGGAGCTGTTTTTT
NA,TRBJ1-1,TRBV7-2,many,CASSLAGQQNTEAFF,TGTGCCAGCAGCTTAGCCGGACAGCAGAACACTGAAGCTTTCTTT
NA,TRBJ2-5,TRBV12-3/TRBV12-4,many,CASTRSGEETQYF,TGTGCCAGCACCAGATCTGGGGAGGAGACCCAGTACTTC
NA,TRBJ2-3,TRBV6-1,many,CASSGVPQDSTDTQYF,TGTGCCAGCAGTGGTGTCCCACAGGATAGCACAGATACGCAGTATTTT
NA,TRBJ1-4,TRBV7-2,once,CASSFFGYNEKLFF,TGTGCCAGCAGCTTTTTTGGATACAATGAAAAACTGTTTTTT
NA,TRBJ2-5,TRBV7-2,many,CASKQTLAETQYF,TGTGCCAGCAAGCAGACGTTAGCGGAGACCCAGTACTTC
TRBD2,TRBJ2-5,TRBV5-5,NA,CASSAGLAGLYF,TGTGCCAGCAGCGCGGGACTAGCGGGACTATACTTC
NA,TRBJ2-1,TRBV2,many,CASSEVLQGNEQFF,TGTGCCAGCAGTGAAGTTCTACAGGGAAATGAGCAGTTCTTC
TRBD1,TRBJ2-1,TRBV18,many,CASSRQGYNEQFF,TGTGCCAGCTCACGACAGGGGTACAATGAGCAGTTCTTC
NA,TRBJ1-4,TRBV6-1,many,CASKTTGLNEKLFF,TGTGCCAGCAAAACGACGGGCCTTAATGAAAAACTGTTTTTT
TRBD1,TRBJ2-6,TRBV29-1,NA,CSVVGTGAGANVLTF,TGCAGCGTTGTAGGGACAGGAGCTGGGGCCAACGTCCTGACTTTC
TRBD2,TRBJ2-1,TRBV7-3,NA,CASSQTSGGNEQFF,TGTGCCAGCAGCCAGACTAGCGGGGGCAATGAGCAGTTCTTC
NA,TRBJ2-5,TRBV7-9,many,CASSLAAGQETQYF,TGTGCCAGCAGCTTAGCAGCAGGGCAAGAGACCCAGTACTTC
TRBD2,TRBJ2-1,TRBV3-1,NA,CASSRGAGGSNGQFF,TGTGCCAGCAGCCGTGGAGCGGGAGGGAGTAATGGGCAGTTCTTC
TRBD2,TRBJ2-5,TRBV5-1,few,CASKPLADQETQYF,TGCGCCAGCAAACCCCTAGCGGATCAAGAGACCCAGTACTTC
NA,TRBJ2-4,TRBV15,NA,CATSPRVRHIQYF,TGTGCCACCAGCCCCAGGGTTCGCCACATTCAGTACTTC
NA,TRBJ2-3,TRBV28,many,CASILGDTQYF,TGTGCCAGCATCTTGGGAGATACGCAGTATTTT
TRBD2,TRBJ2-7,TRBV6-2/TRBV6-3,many,CASSYPTSETEEQYF,TGTGCCAGCAGTTACCCGACTAGCGAGACGGAAGAGCAGTACTTC
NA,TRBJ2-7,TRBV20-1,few,CSASPTGSSYEQYF,TGCAGTGCTAGCCCCACAGGTAGCTCCTACGAGCAGTACTTC
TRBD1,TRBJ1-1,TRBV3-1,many,CASSQALTGGPEAFF,TGTGCCAGCAGCCAAGCCTTGACAGGGGGTCCTGAAGCTTTCTTT
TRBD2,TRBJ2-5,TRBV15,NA,CATSRVSGLAETQYF,TGTGCCACCAGCAGAGTGTCGGGACTAGCGGAGACCCAGTACTTC
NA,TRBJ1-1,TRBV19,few,CASSTSRVQYTEAFF,TGTGCCAGTAGTACTTCCCGGGTCCAATACACTGAAGCTTTCTTT
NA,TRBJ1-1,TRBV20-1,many,CSARNTEAFF,TGCAGTGCTAGGAACACTGAAGCTTTCTTT
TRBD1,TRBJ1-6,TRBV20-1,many,CSASQGDRDSYNSPLHF,TGCAGTGCCTCACAGGGGGATAGGGACTCCTATAATTCACCCCTCCACTTT
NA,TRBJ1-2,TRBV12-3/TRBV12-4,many,CASSLREYGYTF,TGTGCCAGCAGTCTCAGGGAATATGGCTACACCTTC
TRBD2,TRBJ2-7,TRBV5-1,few,CASSPRLAGGNYEQYF,TGCGCCAGCAGCCCCAGACTAGCGGGGGGGAATTACGAGCAGTACTTC
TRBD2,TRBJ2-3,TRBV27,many,CASSSLPGAASSGRTQYF,TGTGCCAGCAGTTCACTACCAGGGGCGGCCTCTAGCGGGAGGACGCAGTATTTT
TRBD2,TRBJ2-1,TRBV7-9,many,CASSLLAGGGNEQFF,TGTGCCAGCAGCTTACTAGCGGGAGGAGGTAATGAGCAGTTCTTC
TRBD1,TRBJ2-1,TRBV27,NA,CASSITGDLYNEQFF,TGTGCCAGCAGTATCACAGGGGACCTCTACAATGAGCAGTTCTTC
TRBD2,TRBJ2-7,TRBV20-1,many,CSASGTSVYEQYF,TGCAGTGCTTCCGGGACTAGCGTCTACGAGCAGTACTTC
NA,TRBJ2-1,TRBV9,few,CASSVGATRGNEQFF,TGTGCCAGCAGCGTAGGGGCTACCAGAGGGAATGAGCAGTTCTTC
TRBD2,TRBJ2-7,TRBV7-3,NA,CASSTGLAGAEQYF,TGTGCCAGCAGCACGGGACTAGCGGGAGCCGAGCAGTACTTC
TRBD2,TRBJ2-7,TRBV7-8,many,CASSNGRGDEQYF,TGTGCCAGCAGTAACGGGAGGGGAGACGAGCAGTACTTC
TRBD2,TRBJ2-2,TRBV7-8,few,CASSLMPSGNTGELFF,TGTGCCAGCAGCTTAATGCCTAGCGGAAACACCGGGGAGCTGTTTTTT
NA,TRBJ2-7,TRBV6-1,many,CASSSGSHFSYEQYF,TGTGCCAGCAGTTCCGGGTCTCATTTCTCCTACGAGCAGTACTTC
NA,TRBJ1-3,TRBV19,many,CASSIEMGVSGNTIYF,TGTGCCAGTAGTATTGAGATGGGAGTTTCAGGAAACACCATATATTTT
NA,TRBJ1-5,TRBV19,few,CASSSNREMNQPQHF,TGTGCCAGTAGTTCAAACAGGGAAATGAATCAGCCCCAGCATTTT
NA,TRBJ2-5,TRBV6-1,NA,CASRPGRYGETQYF,TGTGCCAGCAGGCCAGGTCGCTATGGGGAGACCCAGTACTTC
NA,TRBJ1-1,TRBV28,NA,CASSKSREVVTEAFF,TGTGCCAGCAGTAAGTCCAGGGAAGTGGTTACTGAAGCTTTCTTT
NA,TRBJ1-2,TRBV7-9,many,CASSDESAASYGYTF,TGTGCCAGCAGCGACGAGAGTGCGGCGAGCTATGGCTACACCTTC
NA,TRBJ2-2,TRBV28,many,CASMGQNTGELFF,TGTGCCAGCATGGGACAAAACACCGGGGAGCTGTTTTTT
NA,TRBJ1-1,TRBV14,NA,CASSQSYRNTEAFF,TGTGCCAGCAGCCAATCCTACAGAAACACTGAAGCTTTCTTT
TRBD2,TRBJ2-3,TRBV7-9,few,CASSSNSLAGGSTDTQYF,TGTGCCAGCAGCTCCAATTCCCTAGCGGGAGGGAGCACAGATACGCAGTATTTT
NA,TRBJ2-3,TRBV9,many,CASSVVPDTDTQYF,TGTGCCAGCAGCGTAGTCCCAGACACAGATACGCAGTATTTT
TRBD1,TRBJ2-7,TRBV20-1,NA,CSAPRGTEIYEQYF,TGCAGTGCCCCAAGGGGGACAGAAATCTACGAGCAGTACTTC
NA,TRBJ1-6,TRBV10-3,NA,CAISEQSSYNSPLHF,TGTGCCATCAGTGAGCAGAGCTCCTATAATTCACCCCTCCACTTT
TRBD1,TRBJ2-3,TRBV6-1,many,CASTGDRGTDTQYF,TGTGCCAGCACCGGGGACAGGGGAACAGATACGCAGTATTTT
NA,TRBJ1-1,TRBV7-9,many,CASSTPASFPEAFF,TGTGCCAGCAGCACACCGGCTTCGTTCCCTGAAGCTTTCTTT
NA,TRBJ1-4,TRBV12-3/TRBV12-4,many,CASSSGRVPEKLFF,TGTGCCAGCAGTAGTGGCAGGGTACCCGAAAAACTGTTTTTT